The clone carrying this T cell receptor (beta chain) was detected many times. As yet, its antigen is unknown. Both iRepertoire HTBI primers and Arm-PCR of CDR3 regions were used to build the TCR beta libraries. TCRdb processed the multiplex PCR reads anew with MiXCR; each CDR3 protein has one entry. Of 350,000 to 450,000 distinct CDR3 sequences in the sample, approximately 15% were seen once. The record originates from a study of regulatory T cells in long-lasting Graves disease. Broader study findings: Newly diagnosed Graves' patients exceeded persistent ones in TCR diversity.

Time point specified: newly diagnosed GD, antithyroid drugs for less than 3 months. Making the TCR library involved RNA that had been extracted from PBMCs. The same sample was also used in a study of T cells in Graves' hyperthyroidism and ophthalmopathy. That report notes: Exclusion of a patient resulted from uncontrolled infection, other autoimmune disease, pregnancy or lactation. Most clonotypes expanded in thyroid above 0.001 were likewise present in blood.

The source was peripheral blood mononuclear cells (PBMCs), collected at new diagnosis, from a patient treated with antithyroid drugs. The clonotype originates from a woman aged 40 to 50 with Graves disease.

The CDR3 sequence is CASRTGGSRGYTF. The CDR3 coding sequence is TGTGCCAGCAGGACAGGGGGCTCTAGGGGCTACACCTTC. The chain joins TRBV12-3 or TRBV12-4 to TRBJ1-2, with 10 bases that match TRBD1. CDR3 length: 13 amino acids. V dropped 6 bases and J dropped 8; count of bases not matched to a gene: 6.